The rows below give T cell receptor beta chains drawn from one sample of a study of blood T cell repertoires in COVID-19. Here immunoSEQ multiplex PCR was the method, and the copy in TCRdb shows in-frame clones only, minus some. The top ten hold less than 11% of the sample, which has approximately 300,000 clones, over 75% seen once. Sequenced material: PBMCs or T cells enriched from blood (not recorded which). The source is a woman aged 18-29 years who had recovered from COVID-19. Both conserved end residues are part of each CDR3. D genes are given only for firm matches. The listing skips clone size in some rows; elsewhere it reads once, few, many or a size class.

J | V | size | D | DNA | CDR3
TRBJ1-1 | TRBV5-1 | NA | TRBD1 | TGCGCCAGCAGCCCAGGGGGCGTGTACACTGAAGCTTTCTTT | CASSPGGVYTEAFF
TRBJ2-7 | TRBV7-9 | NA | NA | TGTGCCAGCAGCTTCCATCCCTCCTACGAGCAGTACTTC | CASSFHPSYEQYF
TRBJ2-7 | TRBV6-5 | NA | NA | TGTGCCAGCAGTTTGGGGCCGGACAATTCCTACGAGCAGTACTTC | CASSLGPDNSYEQYF
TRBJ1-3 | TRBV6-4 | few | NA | TGTGCCAGCAGTGACCTACCTGCGGCCACCATATATTTT | CASSDLPAATIYF
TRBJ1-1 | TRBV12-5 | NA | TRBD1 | TGTGCTAGTGGTTCCCGGACAGGGTTGGGGAACACTGAAGCTTTCTTT | CASGSRTGLGNTEAFF
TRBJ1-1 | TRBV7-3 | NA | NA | TGTGCCAGCAGCTTGACAGGGAACACTGAAGCTTTCTTT | CASSLTGNTEAFF
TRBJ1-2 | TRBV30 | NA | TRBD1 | TGTGCCTGGAGTGAGCAGGGGGCGGATGGCTACACCTTC | CAWSEQGADGYTF
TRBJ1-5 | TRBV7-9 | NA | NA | TGTGCCAGCAGCTTAGACACAGAGCCCCAGCATTTT | CASSLDTEPQHF
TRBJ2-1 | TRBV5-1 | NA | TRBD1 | TGCGCCAGCAGCTTGCCCCCATCGACAGGGAATGAGCAGTTCTTC | CASSLPPSTGNEQFF
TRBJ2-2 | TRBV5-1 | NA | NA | TGCGCCAGCAGCTTTGGGGCTGGGGAGCTGTTTTTT | CASSFGAGELFF
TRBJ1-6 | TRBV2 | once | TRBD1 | TGTGCCAGCTATCCCGACAGGGCGTCCTATAATTCACCCCTCCACTTT | CASYPDRASYNSPLHF
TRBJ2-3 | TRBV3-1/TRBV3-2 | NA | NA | TGTGCCAGCAGCCAAGGCGTCCTGGGGACGGGGGCAGATACGCAGTATTTT | CASSQGVLGTGADTQYF
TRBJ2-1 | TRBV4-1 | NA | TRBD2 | TGCGCCAGCACCCTAGCGGGGGGTCGCCGCTCCTACAATGAGCAGTTCTTC | CASTLAGGRRSYNEQFF
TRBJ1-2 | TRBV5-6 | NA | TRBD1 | TGTGCCAGCAGTGTGCGCCAGGGGGCTTATGATGGCTACACCTTC | CASSVRQGAYDGYTF
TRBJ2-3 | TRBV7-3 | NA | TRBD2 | TGTGCCAGCAGCTCTACCGGGACTAAAGCGCAGTATTTT | CASSSTGTKAQYF
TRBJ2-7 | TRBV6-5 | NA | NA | TGTGCCAGCAGGTTGGGAGACTTGTACGAGCAGTACTTC | CASRLGDLYEQYF
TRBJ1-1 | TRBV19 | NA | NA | TGTGCCAGTAGTATAGGGACAGTTCTTTCTGAAGCTTTCTTT | CASSIGTVLSEAFF
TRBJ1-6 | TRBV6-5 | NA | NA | TGTGCCAGCAGTTACTCCCTACAGGGTTCACCCCTCCACTTT | CASSYSLQGSPLHF
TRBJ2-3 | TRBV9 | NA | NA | TGTGCCAGCAGCGTATTAGGAGGGAGTCCCGATACGCAGTATTTT | CASSVLGGSPDTQYF
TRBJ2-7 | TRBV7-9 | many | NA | TGTGCCAGCAGCCTGGGCGAGGGTAGGGAGCAGTACTTC | CASSLGEGREQYF
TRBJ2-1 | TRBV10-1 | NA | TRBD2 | TGCGCCAGCAGTGACTCCCTAGCGGGAGTACACGCGGGTGAGCAGTTCTTC | CASSDSLAGVHAGEQFF
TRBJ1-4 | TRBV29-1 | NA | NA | TGCAGCGTGAAACTCTATAATGAAAAACTGTTTTTT | CSVKLYNEKLFF
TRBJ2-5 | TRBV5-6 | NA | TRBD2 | TGTGCCAGCAGGATAGCGGGAGTGCAGGAGACCCAGTACTTC | CASRIAGVQETQYF
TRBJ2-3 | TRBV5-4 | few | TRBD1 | TGTGCCAGCAGCCCGCGCTGGACAGGGTCGGGCCTGGATACGCAGTATTTT | CASSPRWTGSGLDTQYF
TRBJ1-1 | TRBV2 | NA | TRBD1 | TGTGCCAGCAGCCCGACAGGGGCCTTGGGGGACACTGAAGCTTTCTTT | CASSPTGALGDTEAFF
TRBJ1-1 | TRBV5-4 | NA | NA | TGTGCCAGCAGCTTCGCTACAGGGCGGTGGGCGCACACTGAAGCTTTCTTT | CASSFATGRWAHTEAFF
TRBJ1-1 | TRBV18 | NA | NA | TGTGCCAGCTCACCGGGGGCAGTGAACACTGAAGCTTTCTTT | CASSPGAVNTEAFF
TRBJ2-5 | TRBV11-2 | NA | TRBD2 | TGTGCCAGCAGCTTAGAACTAGCGGGGCGGGAGACCCAGTACTTC | CASSLELAGRETQYF
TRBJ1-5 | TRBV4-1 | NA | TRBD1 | TGCGCCAGCAGCCAAGGCACAGGGGCGGCCTTGGATCAGCCCCAGCATTTT | CASSQGTGAALDQPQHF
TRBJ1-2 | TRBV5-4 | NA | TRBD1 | TGTGCCAGCAGCTTGGCCGCGGGACAGGGCGATGGCTACACCTTC | CASSLAAGQGDGYTF
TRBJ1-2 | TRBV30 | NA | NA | TGTGCCTGGAGTGTAACTTCGTATGGCTACACCTTC | CAWSVTSYGYTF
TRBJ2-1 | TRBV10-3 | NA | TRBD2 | TGTGCCATCAGTGAAATAGCGGGCAATGAGCAGTTCTTC | CAISEIAGNEQFF
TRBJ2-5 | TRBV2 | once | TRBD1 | TGTGCCAGCAGTGGGGGACAGCCCGGGGAGACCCAGTACTTC | CASSGGQPGETQYF
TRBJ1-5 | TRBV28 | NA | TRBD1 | TGTGCCAGCAGGCGACAGGGGGAACGGCAGCCCCAGCATTTT | CASRRQGERQPQHF
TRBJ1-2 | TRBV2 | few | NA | TGTGCCAGCAGTGAATACCGGGGGGCAGCGTTTGGCTACACCTTC | CASSEYRGAAFGYTF
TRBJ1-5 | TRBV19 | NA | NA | TGTGCCAGTAGTATAGCCGGGGGGAATCAGCCCCAGCATTTT | CASSIAGGNQPQHF
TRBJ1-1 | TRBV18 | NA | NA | TGTGCCAGCTCACCCTCCAGGGACACTGAAGCTTTCTTT | CASSPSRDTEAFF